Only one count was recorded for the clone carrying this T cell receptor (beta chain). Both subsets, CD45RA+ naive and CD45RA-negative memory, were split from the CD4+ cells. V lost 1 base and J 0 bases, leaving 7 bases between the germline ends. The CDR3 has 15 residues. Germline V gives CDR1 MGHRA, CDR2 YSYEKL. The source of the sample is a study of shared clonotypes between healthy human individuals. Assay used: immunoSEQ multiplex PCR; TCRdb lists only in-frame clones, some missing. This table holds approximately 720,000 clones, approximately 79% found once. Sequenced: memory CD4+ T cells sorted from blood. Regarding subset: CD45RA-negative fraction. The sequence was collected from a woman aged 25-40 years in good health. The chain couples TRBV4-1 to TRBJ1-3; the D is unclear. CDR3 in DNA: TGCGCCAGCAGCCAAGGGTTCAACTCTGGAAACACCATATATTTT. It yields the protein CASSQGFNSGNTIYF.